Described below is a single T cell receptor (beta chain) sequence and its context. What it binds is unknown. Germline values: CDR1 GTSNPN, CDR2 SVGIG (reference sequence). The junction had 8 bases not matched to a gene; V was cut back by 3 bases and J by 6 bases. The CDR3 is 16 residues long. The assay was immunoSEQ multiplex PCR, and TCRdb's table has in-frame clones only and misses some. Of 100,000 to 150,000 clones listed, around 90% are singletons. This sample is drawn from a study of T cell responses to AZD1222 COVID-19 vaccine. Findings and limits, study-wide: Spike was spanned by vaccine-associated CD4 TCRs, which were dominant at 160-218 and 743-854. The study identified only five or six AZD1222 recipients as seropositive at baseline. The breadth and depth of Spike-specific TCRs increased once two AZD1222 doses had been given. Clonal diversity was possibly underestimated, and the donors were mostly white British, with more females.

The chain is built from TRBV30 and TRBJ2-2, with 12 bases identical to TRBD1. The sequence came from an adult in good health. Sequenced material: peripheral blood, taken on day 0 of AZD1222 vaccination. The CDR3 sequence: CAWRGQGAARSGELFF. In DNA form, the CDR3 reads TGTGCCTGGAGGGGACAGGGGGCAGCACGGTCCGGGGAGCTGTTTTTT. Complete variable domain (other parts from reference TRBV30 and TRBJ2-2): SQTIHQWPATLVQPVGSPLSLECTVEGTSNPNLYWYRQAAGRGLQLLFYSVGIGQISSEVPQNLSASRPQDRQFILSSKKLLLSDSGFYLCAWRGQGAARSGELFFGEGSRLTVL.